The TCR beta chain under discussion was sequenced for a study of T cell responses to AZD1222 COVID-19 vaccine. The study's findings and limits: The study found vaccine-associated CD4 TCRs spanning spike, dominant at 160-218 and 743-854. Of the AZD1222 recipients, only 5 or 6 were seropositive at baseline. Repertoire sampling happened only post peak T cell response. Clonal diversity was possibly underestimated; the donors were predominantly white British and more often female.

Concerning this clone: The antigen remains unidentified.

TCRdb keeps only in-frame clones here, not all; method: immunoSEQ multiplex PCR. The table lists 55,000 to 75,000 clones, 80% to 85% of them singletons. CDR1 is SNHLY and CDR2 is FYNNEI in the germline V gene. The V and J ends lost 6 bases and 0 bases respectively, with 3 bases between them. This CDR3 is 12 amino acids long. This receptor was obtained from an adult in good health. Here the sequenced sample was peripheral blood, taken on day 0 of AZD1222 vaccination. The V and J genes are TRBV2 and TRBJ1-3; D not certain. CDR3 DNA sequence: TGTGCCAGCAGACTCTCTGGAAACACCATATATTTT. Translated, it gives CASRLSGNTIYF.